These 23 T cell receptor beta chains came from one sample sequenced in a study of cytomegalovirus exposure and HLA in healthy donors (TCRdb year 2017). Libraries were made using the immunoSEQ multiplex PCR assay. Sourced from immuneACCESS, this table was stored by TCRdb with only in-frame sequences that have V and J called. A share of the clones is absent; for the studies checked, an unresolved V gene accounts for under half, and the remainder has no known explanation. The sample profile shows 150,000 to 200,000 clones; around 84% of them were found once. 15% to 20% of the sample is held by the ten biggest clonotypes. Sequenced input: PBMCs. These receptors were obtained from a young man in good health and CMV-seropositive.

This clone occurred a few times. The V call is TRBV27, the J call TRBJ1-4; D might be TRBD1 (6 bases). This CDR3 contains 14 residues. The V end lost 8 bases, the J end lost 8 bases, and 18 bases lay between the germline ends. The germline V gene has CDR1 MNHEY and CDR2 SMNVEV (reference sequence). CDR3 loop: CASASDRFREKLFF. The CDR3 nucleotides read TGTGCCAGCGCTTCAGACAGGTTCAGAGAAAAACTGTTTTTT.

The CDR3 region has the DNA TGTGCCAGCAGGAGGACAGCCCCGACGAATCAGCCCCAGCATTTT. As protein: CASRRTAPTNQPQHF. This sequence joins TRBV27 and TRBJ1-5, with D perhaps matching TRBD1 (6 bases). Germline CDR1 reads MNHEY; CDR2 reads SMNVEV (reference sequence). This CDR3 spans 15 amino acids. Trimming cost V 6 bases and J 4 bases, with 16 bases left between them.

DNA for the CDR3: TGTGCCAGCTCACCGTCGGTATACGGCGGGAACACTGAAGCTTTCTTT. Its translation is CASSPSVYGGNTEAFF. The chain couples TRBV18 to TRBJ1-1; no clear D gene. Germline lookup yields CDR1 KGHSH and CDR2 LQKENI. The CDR3 covers 16 residues. The ends were cut back, 3 bases at V and 1 base at J, with 15 bases in the middle.

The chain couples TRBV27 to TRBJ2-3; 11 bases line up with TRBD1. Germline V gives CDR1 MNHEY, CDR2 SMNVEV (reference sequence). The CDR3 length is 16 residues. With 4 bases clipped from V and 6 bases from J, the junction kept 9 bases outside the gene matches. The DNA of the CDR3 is TGTGCCAGCAGTTCCCTAGGACAGGGGGCTTGGGATACGCAGTATTTT. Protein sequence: CASSSLGQGAWDTQYF.

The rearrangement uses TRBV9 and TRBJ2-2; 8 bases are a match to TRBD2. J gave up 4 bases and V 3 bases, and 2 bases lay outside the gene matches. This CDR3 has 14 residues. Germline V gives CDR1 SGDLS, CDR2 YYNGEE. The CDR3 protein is CASSAGGGTGELFF. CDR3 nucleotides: TGTGCCAGCAGCGCGGGGGGGGGCACCGGGGAGCTGTTTTTT.

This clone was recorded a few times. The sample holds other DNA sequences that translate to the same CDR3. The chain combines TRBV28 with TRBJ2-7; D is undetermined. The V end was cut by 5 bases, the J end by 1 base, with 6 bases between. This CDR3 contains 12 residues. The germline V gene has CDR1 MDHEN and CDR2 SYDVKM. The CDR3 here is CASSPSSYEQYF. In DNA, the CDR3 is TGTGCCAGCAGTCCTTCTTCCTACGAGCAGTACTTC. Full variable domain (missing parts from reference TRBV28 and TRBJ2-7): DVKVTQSSRYLVKRTGEKVFLECVQDMDHENMFWYRQDPGLGLRLIYFSYDVKMKEKGDIPEGYSVSREKKERFSLILESASTNQTSMYLCASSPSSYEQYFGPGTRLTVT.

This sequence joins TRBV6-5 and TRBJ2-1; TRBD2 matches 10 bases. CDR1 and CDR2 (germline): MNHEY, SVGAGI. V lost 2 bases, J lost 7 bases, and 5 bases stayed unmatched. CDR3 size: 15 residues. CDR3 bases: TGTGCCAGCAGTTACGGGCCTAGCGGGAGAAATGAGCAGTTCTTC. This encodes CASSYGPSGRNEQFF.

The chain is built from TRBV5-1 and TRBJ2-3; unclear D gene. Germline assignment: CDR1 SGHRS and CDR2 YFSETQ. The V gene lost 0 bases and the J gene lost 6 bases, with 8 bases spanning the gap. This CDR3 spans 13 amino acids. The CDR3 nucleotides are TGCGCCAGCAGCTTGGCGGGTGTGGATACGCAGTATTTT. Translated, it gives CASSLAGVDTQYF.

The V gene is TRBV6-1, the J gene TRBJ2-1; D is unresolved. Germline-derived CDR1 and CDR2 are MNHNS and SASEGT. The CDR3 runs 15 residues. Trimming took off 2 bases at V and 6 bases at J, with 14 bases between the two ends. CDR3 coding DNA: TGTGCCAGCAGTGAAACCCTAGAGAGTCGCAATGAGCAGTTCTTC. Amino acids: CASSETLESRNEQFF.

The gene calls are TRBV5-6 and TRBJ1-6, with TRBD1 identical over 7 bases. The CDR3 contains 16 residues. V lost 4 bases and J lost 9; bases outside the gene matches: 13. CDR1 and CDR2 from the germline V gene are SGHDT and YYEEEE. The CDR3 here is CASSAYRLDRASPLHF. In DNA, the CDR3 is TGTGCCAGCAGCGCCTATAGATTAGACAGGGCTTCACCCCTCCACTTT.

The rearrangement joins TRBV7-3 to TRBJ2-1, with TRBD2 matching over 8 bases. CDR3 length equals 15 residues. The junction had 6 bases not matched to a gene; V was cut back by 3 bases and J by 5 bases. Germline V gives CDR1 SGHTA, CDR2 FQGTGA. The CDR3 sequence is CASSFGGRTDNEQFF. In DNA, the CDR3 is TGTGCCAGCAGCTTCGGCGGGAGGACCGACAATGAGCAGTTCTTC.

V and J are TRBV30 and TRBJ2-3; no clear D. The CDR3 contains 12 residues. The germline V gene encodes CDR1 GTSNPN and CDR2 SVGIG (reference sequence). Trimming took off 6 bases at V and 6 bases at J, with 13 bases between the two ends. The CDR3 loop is CACGQALDTQYF. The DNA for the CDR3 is TGTGCCTGTGGTCAGGCCTTGGATACGCAGTATTTT.

CDR3 residues: CASSQDQRNQPQHF. CDR3 nucleotides: TGCGCCAGCAGCCAAGATCAGAGGAATCAGCCCCAGCATTTT. This chain uses TRBV4-1 with TRBJ1-5; D remains ambiguous. The CDR3 sequence is 14 residues long. Trimming cost V 0 bases and J 4 bases, with 7 bases left between them. Germline V lookup: CDR1 MGHRA, CDR2 YSYEKL.

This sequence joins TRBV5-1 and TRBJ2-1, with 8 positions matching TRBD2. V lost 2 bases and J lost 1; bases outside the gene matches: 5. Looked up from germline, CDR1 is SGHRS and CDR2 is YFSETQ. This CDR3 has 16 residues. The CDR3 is CASSLHSSGSYNEQFF. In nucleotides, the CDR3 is TGCGCCAGCAGCTTACATTCTAGCGGGTCCTACAATGAGCAGTTCTTC.

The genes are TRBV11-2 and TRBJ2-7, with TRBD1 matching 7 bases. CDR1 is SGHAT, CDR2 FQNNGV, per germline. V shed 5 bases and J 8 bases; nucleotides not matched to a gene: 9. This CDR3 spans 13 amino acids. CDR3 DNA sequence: TGTGCCAGCAGCCCAGCCCGGGACAGAAAGCAGTACTTC. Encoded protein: CASSPARDRKQYF.

The CDR3 protein is CASSLDLDYRTDTQYF. The CDR3 coding sequence is TGTGCCAGCAGCTTAGATCTGGACTATCGCACAGATACGCAGTATTTT. The chain couples TRBV7-9 to TRBJ2-3; perhaps TRBD2 as D (6 bases). The CDR3 spans 16 residues. Germline lookup yields CDR1 SEHNR and CDR2 FQNEAQ (reference sequence). The V and J ends lost 1 base and 1 base respectively, with 12 bases between them. Using reference TRBV7-9 and TRBJ2-3 for the parts outside the CDR3, the full variable domain is DTGVSQNPRHKITKRGQNVTFRCDPISEHNRLYWYRQTLGQGPEFLTYFQNEAQLEKSRLLSDRFSAERPKGSFSTLEIQRTEQGDSAMYLCASSLDLDYRTDTQYFGPGTRLTVL.

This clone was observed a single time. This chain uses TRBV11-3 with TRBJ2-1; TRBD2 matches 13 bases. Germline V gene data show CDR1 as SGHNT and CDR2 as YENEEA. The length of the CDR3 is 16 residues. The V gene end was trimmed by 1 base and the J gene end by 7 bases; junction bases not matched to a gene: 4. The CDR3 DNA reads TGTGCCAGCAGCTTAGCGGGGACTAGCGGGGTTAATGAGCAGTTCTTC. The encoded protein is CASSLAGTSGVNEQFF.

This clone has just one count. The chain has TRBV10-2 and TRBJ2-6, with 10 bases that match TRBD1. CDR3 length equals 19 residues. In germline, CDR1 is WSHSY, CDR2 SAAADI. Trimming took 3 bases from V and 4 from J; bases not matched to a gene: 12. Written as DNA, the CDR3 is TGCGCCAGCAGTGATCTGTGGACAGGGGGTTATACGGGGGCCAACGTCCTGACTTTC. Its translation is CASSDLWTGGYTGANVLTF.

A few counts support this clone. CDR3 loop: CASSLRLAGYEQYF. The CDR3 coding sequence is TGTGCCAGCAGTTTGCGACTGGCGGGTTACGAGCAGTACTTC. V usage is TRBV28 and J usage is TRBJ2-7, with D perhaps TRBD2 (5 bases). The germline gives CDR1 MDHEN, CDR2 SYDVKM. The CDR3 totals 14 residues. Between the trimmed V and J ends, which lost 3 bases and 4 bases, there was a span of 13 bases.

The CDR3 sequence is CSVAHSSYEQYF. CDR3 coding DNA: TGCAGCGTTGCTCATAGCTCCTACGAGCAGTACTTC. The V gene is TRBV29-1, the J gene TRBJ2-7; D not certain. Germline V gene data show CDR1 as SQVTM and CDR2 as ANQGSEA. V was cut by 4 bases and J by 0 bases, with 7 bases left in between. This CDR3 spans 12 amino acids.

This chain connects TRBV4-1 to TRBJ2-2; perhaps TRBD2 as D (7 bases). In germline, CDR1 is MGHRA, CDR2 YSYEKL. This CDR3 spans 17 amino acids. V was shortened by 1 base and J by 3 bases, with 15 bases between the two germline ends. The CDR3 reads CASSQGRGAPHTGELFF. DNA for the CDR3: TGCGCCAGCAGCCAAGGACGGGGGGCACCCCACACCGGGGAGCTGTTTTTT.

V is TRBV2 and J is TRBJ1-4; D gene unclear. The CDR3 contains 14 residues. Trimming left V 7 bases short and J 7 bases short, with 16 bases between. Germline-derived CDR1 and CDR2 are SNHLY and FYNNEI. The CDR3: CASTKIPGGEKLFF. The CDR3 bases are TGTGCCAGCACCAAGATCCCGGGAGGTGAAAAACTGTTTTTT.

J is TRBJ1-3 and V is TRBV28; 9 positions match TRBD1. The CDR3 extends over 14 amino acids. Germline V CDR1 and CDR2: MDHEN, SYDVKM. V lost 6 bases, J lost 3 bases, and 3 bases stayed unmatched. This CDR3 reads CASRQGAGGNTIYF. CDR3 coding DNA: TGTGCCAGCAGACAGGGGGCGGGTGGAAACACCATATATTTT.